A selection of T cell receptor beta chains follows, all from one sample in a study of blood T cell repertoires in COVID-19. Repertoires were generated with immunoSEQ multiplex PCR, while TCRdb's copy carries only in-frame clones and drops some. Of about 120,000 clones in the sample, approximately 90% were seen once. The sample was peripheral blood. The receptors were gathered from a human donor with active COVID-19. The donor label of this sample is uncertain. Each CDR3 is given without its conserved first and last residue. Each record gives: V gene, clone size, CDR3 protein. Not every row has a clone size; where given, it reads once, few, many or a size class.

TRBV6-5 once ASSFGGASTDTQY
TRBV19 NA ASSPYSRSYEQY
TRBV5-1 NA ASSFLGTVQETQY
TRBV24-1 few ATSDGAGRGYNEQF
TRBV7-9 few ASSSPAASGGADTQY
TRBV4-3 NA ASSQEGPQPGEQF
TRBV5-5 few ASSSQAGADTDTQY
TRBV10-3 NA AISVGTGDGYT
TRBV11-2 once ASSQDRGWNYGYT
TRBV10-3 NA AIPGGEGLSNQPQH
TRBV5-1 NA ASSLASSGGNEQF
TRBV6-5 NA ASSLAGGDGELF
TRBV29-1 NA SVRGQGWGEAF
TRBV4-3 NA ASSQGVPLGTGSGANVLT
TRBV5-4 NA ASSLIGGNYNEQF